This T cell receptor beta chain was identified in a study of identical twins. Study results and caveats: Insertions ran lower in abundant cord blood beta clonotypes, though not in memory repertoires. Cross-sectional statistics, not tracking of the same donors, supported the conclusions.

Worth noting for this clonotype: The target antigen is unknown.

Donors uniformly comprised healthy Caucasians. Germline CDR1 and CDR2: MDHEN and SYDVKM. V trimming: 9 bases; J trimming: 5 bases; junction bases outside the gene matches: 4. This CDR3 contains 13 residues. From the 5' RACE reads, TCRdb called clonotypes with MiXCR, one entry per CDR3 protein. Here the sample spans roughly 490,000 distinct CDR3 sequences, approximately 15% being singletons. These records were also assigned to another study, of yellow fever vaccine responses in identical twins. That paper adds: Reportedly, twins' vaccine T cell responses looked partly convergent and partly personalized.

The gene calls are TRBV28 and TRBJ2-1; TRBD2 aligns across 10 bases. The specimen was CD4+ T cells sorted from blood. The source of this sequence is a woman younger than 30 in good health. This chain's CDR3 is CASGLAADNEQFF. CDR3 nucleotide sequence: TGTGCCAGTGGACTAGCGGCCGACAATGAGCAGTTCTTC.